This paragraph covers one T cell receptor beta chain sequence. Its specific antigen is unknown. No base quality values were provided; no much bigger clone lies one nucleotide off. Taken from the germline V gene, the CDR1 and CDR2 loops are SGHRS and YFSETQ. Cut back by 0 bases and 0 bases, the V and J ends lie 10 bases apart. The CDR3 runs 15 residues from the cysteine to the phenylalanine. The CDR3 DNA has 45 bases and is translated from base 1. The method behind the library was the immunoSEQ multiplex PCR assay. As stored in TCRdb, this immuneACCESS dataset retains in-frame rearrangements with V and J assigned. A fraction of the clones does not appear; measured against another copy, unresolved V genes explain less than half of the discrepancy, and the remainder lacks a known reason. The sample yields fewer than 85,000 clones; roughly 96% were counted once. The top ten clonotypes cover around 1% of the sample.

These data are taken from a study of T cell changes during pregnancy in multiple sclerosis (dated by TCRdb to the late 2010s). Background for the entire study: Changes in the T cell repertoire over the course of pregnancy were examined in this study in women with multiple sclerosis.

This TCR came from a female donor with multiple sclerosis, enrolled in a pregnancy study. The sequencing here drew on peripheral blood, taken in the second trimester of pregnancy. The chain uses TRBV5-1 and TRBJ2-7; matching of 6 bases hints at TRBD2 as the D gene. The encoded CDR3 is CASSLGGGTSYEQYF. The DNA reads TGCGCCAGCAGCTTGGGGGGAGGAACCTCCTACGAGCAGTACTTC.